This T cell receptor (beta chain) was sequenced during a study of blood T cell repertoires in COVID-19. Measured with immunoSEQ multiplex PCR; TCRdb has only the in-frame clones, and not every one. The top ten clones hold 0.95% to 1.3% of a sample with some 390,000 clones, approximately 90% of them seen once. This CDR3 has 13 amino acids. The V gene lost 4 bases and the J gene lost 4 bases, with 10 bases spanning the gap. The germline CDR1 and CDR2 sequences are SQVTM and ANQGSEA. This rearrangement joins TRBV29-1 to TRBJ1-4, with D perhaps TRBD1 (5 bases). The sequenced sample was PBMCs or T cells enriched from blood (not recorded which). This TCR derives from a young man who had recovered from COVID-19. The CDR3: CSVAGQNNEKLFF. The CDR3, as DNA: TGCAGCGTTGCAGGGCAGAATAATGAAAAACTGTTTTTT.